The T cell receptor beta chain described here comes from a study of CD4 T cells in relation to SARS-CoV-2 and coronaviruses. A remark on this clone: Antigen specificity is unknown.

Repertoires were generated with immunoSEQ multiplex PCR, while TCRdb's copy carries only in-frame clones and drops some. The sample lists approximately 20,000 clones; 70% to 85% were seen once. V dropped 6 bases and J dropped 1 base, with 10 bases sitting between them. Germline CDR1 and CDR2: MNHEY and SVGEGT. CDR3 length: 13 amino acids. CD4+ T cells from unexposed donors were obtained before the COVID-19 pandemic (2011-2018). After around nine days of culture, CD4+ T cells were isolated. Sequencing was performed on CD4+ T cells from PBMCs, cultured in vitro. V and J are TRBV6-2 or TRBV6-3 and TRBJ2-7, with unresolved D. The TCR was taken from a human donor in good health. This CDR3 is CASSAGQSYEQYF. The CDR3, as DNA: TGTGCCAGCAGCGCCGGGCAATCCTACGAGCAGTACTTC.